This is a list of T cell receptor beta chains from one sample in a study of STAT3 mutations in large granular lymphocyte leukemia. The table came from immunoSEQ multiplex PCR; TCRdb's copy has only in-frame clones and leaves some out. Of 30,000 to 45,000 clones in the sample, approximately 90% are singletons; the top ten hold more than 0.4%. Material: PBMCs. Receptor source: a human donor with T large granular lymphocyte leukemia. Some clones in this sample may be carry-over from other donors' samples. Both conserved end residues are part of each CDR3. Fields, in order: J gene, V gene, D gene, clone size, CDR3 DNA, CDR3 protein. D genes are given only for firm matches. The size entry is marked missing in some rows and otherwise reads once, few, many or a size class.

J gene: TRBJ2-7; V gene: TRBV29-1; D gene: TRBD2; clone size: .; CDR3 DNA: TGCAGCGTTGGCCCCATCGGGGGGGCTGGCGAGCAGTACTTC; CDR3 protein: CSVGPIGGAGEQYF
J gene: TRBJ1-1; V gene: TRBV7-2; D gene: .; clone size: .; CDR3 DNA: TGTGCCAGCAATAATCACCTCAACACTGAAGCTTTCTTT; CDR3 protein: CASNNHLNTEAFF
J gene: TRBJ2-5; V gene: TRBV5-1; D gene: .; clone size: once; CDR3 DNA: TGCGCCAGCAGCTTGGCCGGGACGGAAAAAGAGACCCAGTACTTC; CDR3 protein: CASSLAGTEKETQYF
J gene: TRBJ1-6; V gene: TRBV7-2; D gene: .; clone size: .; CDR3 DNA: TGTGCCAGCAGTCCCGACAACTATAATTCACCCCTCCACTTT; CDR3 protein: CASSPDNYNSPLHF
J gene: TRBJ2-1; V gene: TRBV5-4; D gene: .; clone size: .; CDR3 DNA: TGTGCCAGCAGCTGGGACTCCAACAATGAGCAGTTCTTC; CDR3 protein: CASSWDSNNEQFF
J gene: TRBJ1-5; V gene: TRBV7-2; D gene: TRBD1; clone size: .; CDR3 DNA: TGTGCCAGCAGCTGGGACAGGGATCAGCCCCAGCATTTT; CDR3 protein: CASSWDRDQPQHF
J gene: TRBJ2-5; V gene: TRBV7-2; D gene: .; clone size: .; CDR3 DNA: TGTGCCAGCAGCTTAGCGTCAGGGATCCGGGAAGCCCAGTACTTC; CDR3 protein: CASSLASGIREAQYF
J gene: TRBJ2-7; V gene: TRBV5-1; D gene: .; clone size: .; CDR3 DNA: TGCGCCAGCAGCTTGGCTGAGTCGGGGTCCTACGAGCAGTACTTC; CDR3 protein: CASSLAESGSYEQYF
J gene: TRBJ1-2; V gene: TRBV9; D gene: .; clone size: .; CDR3 DNA: TGTGCCAGCAGCGTAGCGGCCCAGGGGAGAGGGTATGGCTACACCTTC; CDR3 protein: CASSVAAQGRGYGYTF
J gene: TRBJ2-7; V gene: TRBV30; D gene: .; clone size: once; CDR3 DNA: TGTGCCTGGAGTCCCCGGCGGGACGAGCAGTACTTC; CDR3 protein: CAWSPRRDEQYF
J gene: TRBJ2-5; V gene: TRBV7-9; D gene: .; clone size: .; CDR3 DNA: TGTGCCAGCAGCCCACGAGGACAAGAGACCCAGTACTTC; CDR3 protein: CASSPRGQETQYF
J gene: TRBJ1-6; V gene: TRBV5-4; D gene: TRBD1; clone size: few; CDR3 DNA: TGTGCCAGCAGCTCTGTATCCGGGACAGGGTCATCACCCCTCCACTTT; CDR3 protein: CASSSVSGTGSSPLHF
J gene: TRBJ1-6; V gene: TRBV6-1; D gene: .; clone size: .; CDR3 DNA: TGTGCCAGCAGTGAAGACAGACCAAATTCACCCCTCCACTTT; CDR3 protein: CASSEDRPNSPLHF
J gene: TRBJ2-3; V gene: TRBV7-9; D gene: .; clone size: .; CDR3 DNA: TGTGCCAGCAGCTATCTCGTACAGCCTATTCCCACAGATACGCAGTATTTT; CDR3 protein: CASSYLVQPIPTDTQYF
J gene: TRBJ2-5; V gene: TRBV6-6; D gene: TRBD1; clone size: once; CDR3 DNA: TGTGCCAGCAGTCGTCGGGACAGAGTAGAGACCCAGTACTTC; CDR3 protein: CASSRRDRVETQYF
J gene: TRBJ1-5; V gene: TRBV30; D gene: .; clone size: .; CDR3 DNA: TGTGCCTGGAGTCAGGGAAGGAATCAGCCCCAGCATTTT; CDR3 protein: CAWSQGRNQPQHF
J gene: TRBJ1-6; V gene: TRBV4-1; D gene: .; clone size: .; CDR3 DNA: TGCGCCAGCAGCCAAGGGGTTAATTCACCCCTCCACTTT; CDR3 protein: CASSQGVNSPLHF
J gene: TRBJ2-7; V gene: TRBV7-2; D gene: .; clone size: .; CDR3 DNA: TGTGCCAGCAGCAGGGACCGAGGAGAGCAGTACTTC; CDR3 protein: CASSRDRGEQYF
J gene: TRBJ2-5; V gene: TRBV18; D gene: .; clone size: .; CDR3 DNA: TGTGCCAGCTCACCGGGTGAGACCCAGTACTTC; CDR3 protein: CASSPGETQYF
J gene: TRBJ1-1; V gene: TRBV11-2; D gene: .; clone size: .; CDR3 DNA: TGTGCCAGCAGCTTAGCCCAGAACACTGAAGCTTTCTTT; CDR3 protein: CASSLAQNTEAFF